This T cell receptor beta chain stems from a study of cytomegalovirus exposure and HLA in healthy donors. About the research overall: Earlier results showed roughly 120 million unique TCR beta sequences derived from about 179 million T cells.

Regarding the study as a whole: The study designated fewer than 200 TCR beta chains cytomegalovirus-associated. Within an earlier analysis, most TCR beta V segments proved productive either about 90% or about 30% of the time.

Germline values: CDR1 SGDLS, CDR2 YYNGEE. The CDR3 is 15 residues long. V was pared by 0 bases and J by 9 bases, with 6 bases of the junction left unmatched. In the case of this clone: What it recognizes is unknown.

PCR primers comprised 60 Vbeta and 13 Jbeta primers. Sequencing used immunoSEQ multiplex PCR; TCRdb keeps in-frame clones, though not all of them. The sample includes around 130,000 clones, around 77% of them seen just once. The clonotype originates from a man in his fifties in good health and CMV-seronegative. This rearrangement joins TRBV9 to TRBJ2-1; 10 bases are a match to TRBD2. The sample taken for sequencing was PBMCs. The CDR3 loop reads CASSVEAGGPGEQFF. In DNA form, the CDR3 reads TGTGCCAGCAGCGTAGAAGCGGGAGGGCCCGGTGAGCAGTTCTTC.